These T cell receptor beta chains were read from a single sample in a study of blood T cell repertoires in COVID-19. Here immunoSEQ multiplex PCR was the method, and the copy in TCRdb shows in-frame clones only, minus some. The table lists over 45,000 clones, approximately 82% of them singletons. The specimen sequenced was peripheral blood. These receptors all stem from an elderly woman with acute or convalescent COVID-19. Each CDR3 is given with its conserved first and last residue. A D gene is named only where the DNA matches it firmly. The listing skips clone size in some rows; elsewhere it reads once, few, many or a size class.

v_call: TRBV5-1; j_call: TRBJ1-1; d_call: .; clone_size: .; cdr3_aa: CASSLSQRGTEAFF; cdr3_nt: TGCGCCAGCAGCTTGTCGCAGCGAGGGACTGAAGCTTTCTTT
v_call: TRBV7-9; j_call: TRBJ2-5; d_call: TRBD1; clone_size: .; cdr3_aa: CASSWSTGPLESQYF; cdr3_nt: TGTGCCAGCAGCTGGTCGACAGGGCCCTTAGAGTCGCAGTACTTC
v_call: TRBV7-8; j_call: TRBJ2-5; d_call: TRBD1; clone_size: .; cdr3_aa: CASSLAERTGGETQYF; cdr3_nt: TGTGCCAGCAGCTTAGCGGAGCGCACAGGGGGTGAGACCCAGTACTTC
v_call: TRBV18; j_call: TRBJ1-3; d_call: .; clone_size: .; cdr3_aa: CASSPPSLLTSGNTIYF; cdr3_nt: TGTGCCAGCTCACCACCGTCCCTACTCACCTCTGGAAACACCATATATTTT
v_call: TRBV5-1; j_call: TRBJ1-1; d_call: TRBD1; clone_size: few; cdr3_aa: CASSLEPQGSNTEAFF; cdr3_nt: TGCGCCAGCAGCTTGGAACCACAGGGGTCGAACACTGAAGCTTTCTTT
v_call: TRBV30; j_call: TRBJ2-3; d_call: TRBD2; clone_size: .; cdr3_aa: CAWRVAGSTDTQYF; cdr3_nt: TGTGCCTGGAGGGTAGCGGGGAGCACAGATACGCAGTATTTT
v_call: TRBV4-1; j_call: TRBJ1-2; d_call: .; clone_size: .; cdr3_aa: CASSQEQGTYYGYTF; cdr3_nt: TGCGCCAGCAGCCAAGAGCAAGGGACATACTATGGCTACACCTTC
v_call: TRBV7-8; j_call: TRBJ2-7; d_call: TRBD2; clone_size: .; cdr3_aa: CASSRLAGGTYEQYF; cdr3_nt: TGTGCCAGCAGCCGTCTAGCGGGGGGGACCTACGAGCAGTACTTC
v_call: TRBV12-3/TRBV12-4; j_call: TRBJ2-3; d_call: .; clone_size: few; cdr3_aa: CASSLLRGDTQYF; cdr3_nt: TGTGCCAGCAGTTTGCTCAGGGGAGATACGCAGTATTTT
v_call: TRBV4-2; j_call: TRBJ2-4; d_call: TRBD2; clone_size: .; cdr3_aa: CASSQEWGGKDIQYF; cdr3_nt: TGTGCCAGCAGCCAAGAATGGGGGGGAAAAGACATTCAGTACTTC
v_call: TRBV7-2; j_call: TRBJ2-5; d_call: TRBD2; clone_size: .; cdr3_aa: CASSLTSGGQGAQYF; cdr3_nt: TGTGCCAGCAGCTTAACTAGCGGGGGGCAGGGCGCCCAGTACTTC
v_call: TRBV24-1; j_call: TRBJ2-3; d_call: .; clone_size: .; cdr3_aa: CATSDTRDFTDTQYF; cdr3_nt: TGTGCCACCAGTGATACACGGGACTTCACAGATACGCAGTATTTT
v_call: TRBV11-2; j_call: TRBJ2-7; d_call: .; clone_size: .; cdr3_aa: CASSLLSAGQYF; cdr3_nt: TGTGCCAGCAGCTTATTATCCGCCGGGCAGTACTTC
v_call: TRBV7-8; j_call: TRBJ2-1; d_call: .; clone_size: .; cdr3_aa: CASSLDSSANEQFF; cdr3_nt: TGTGCCAGCAGCTTAGACTCTAGTGCCAATGAGCAGTTCTTC
v_call: TRBV18; j_call: TRBJ1-3; d_call: .; clone_size: .; cdr3_aa: CASSPGVSGNTIYF; cdr3_nt: TGTGCCAGCTCCCCCGGTGTTTCTGGAAACACCATATATTTT
v_call: TRBV11-2; j_call: TRBJ2-1; d_call: .; clone_size: .; cdr3_aa: CASSFRGNEQFF; cdr3_nt: TGTGCCAGCAGCTTTAGGGGGAATGAGCAGTTCTTC
v_call: TRBV30; j_call: TRBJ1-2; d_call: .; clone_size: few; cdr3_aa: CAWFDRANYGYTF; cdr3_nt: TGTGCCTGGTTCGACAGAGCTAACTATGGCTACACCTTC
v_call: TRBV2; j_call: TRBJ1-6; d_call: TRBD1; clone_size: few; cdr3_aa: CATRQDRNDSPLHF; cdr3_nt: TGTGCCACTAGACAGGACAGGAATGATTCACCCCTCCACTTT
v_call: TRBV18; j_call: TRBJ1-5; d_call: TRBD1; clone_size: .; cdr3_aa: CASSQQDRADNQPQHF; cdr3_nt: TGTGCCAGCTCACAGCAGGACAGGGCGGACAATCAGCCCCAGCATTTT
v_call: TRBV7-9; j_call: TRBJ2-5; d_call: .; clone_size: .; cdr3_aa: CASSLVGELGETQYF; cdr3_nt: TGTGCCAGCAGCTTAGTCGGGGAACTCGGGGAGACCCAGTACTTC
v_call: TRBV6-5; j_call: TRBJ2-7; d_call: .; clone_size: .; cdr3_aa: CASSYPGVNYEQYF; cdr3_nt: TGTGCCAGCAGTTACCCAGGGGTGAACTACGAGCAGTACTTC
v_call: TRBV7-2; j_call: TRBJ1-3; d_call: .; clone_size: few; cdr3_aa: CASSPSQGGGNTIYF; cdr3_nt: TGTGCCAGCAGCCCAAGCCAGGGAGGTGGAAACACCATATATTTT
v_call: TRBV29-1; j_call: TRBJ1-2; d_call: .; clone_size: .; cdr3_aa: CSVEVFQGHGYTF; cdr3_nt: TGCAGCGTTGAAGTGTTCCAGGGGCATGGCTACACCTTC
v_call: TRBV12-5; j_call: TRBJ1-5; d_call: TRBD1; clone_size: .; cdr3_aa: CASGRDRDQPQHF; cdr3_nt: TGTGCTAGTGGTCGGGACAGGGATCAGCCCCAGCATTTT
v_call: TRBV10-2; j_call: TRBJ2-7; d_call: .; clone_size: .; cdr3_aa: CASSETAGETYEQYF; cdr3_nt: TGCGCCAGCAGTGAGACGGCAGGGGAAACGTACGAGCAGTACTTC
v_call: TRBV7-2; j_call: TRBJ1-1; d_call: .; clone_size: .; cdr3_aa: CASSSRTGGEAFF; cdr3_nt: TGTGCCAGCAGCTCGCGGACGGGAGGAGAAGCTTTCTTT
v_call: TRBV2; j_call: TRBJ1-2; d_call: .; clone_size: .; cdr3_aa: CASSVLGQGYGYTF; cdr3_nt: TGTGCCAGCAGTGTTTTGGGTCAGGGATATGGCTACACCTTC
v_call: TRBV10-3; j_call: TRBJ2-3; d_call: TRBD1; clone_size: .; cdr3_aa: CAISDEQGITDTQYF; cdr3_nt: TGTGCCATCAGTGACGAACAGGGGATCACAGATACGCAGTATTTT
v_call: TRBV19; j_call: TRBJ2-2; d_call: TRBD1; clone_size: .; cdr3_aa: CASNPGLGQGAIGELFF; cdr3_nt: TGTGCCAGTAACCCAGGACTGGGACAGGGGGCAATCGGGGAGCTGTTTTTT
v_call: TRBV24-1; j_call: TRBJ1-5; d_call: TRBD1; clone_size: once; cdr3_aa: CATSDTGQGVFGNQPQHF; cdr3_nt: TGTGCCACCAGTGATACGGGACAGGGGGTTTTTGGCAATCAGCCCCAGCATTTT
v_call: TRBV5-5; j_call: TRBJ1-2; d_call: .; clone_size: .; cdr3_aa: CASSLGQANYGYTF; cdr3_nt: TGTGCCAGCAGCTTGGGTCAAGCCAACTATGGCTACACCTTC
v_call: TRBV11-2; j_call: TRBJ2-7; d_call: .; clone_size: .; cdr3_aa: CASSFSIGDSSYEQYF; cdr3_nt: TGTGCCAGCAGCTTTTCCATAGGGGATAGCTCCTACGAGCAGTACTTC
v_call: TRBV30; j_call: TRBJ1-5; d_call: .; clone_size: .; cdr3_aa: CAWSSRDGGIYNQPQHF; cdr3_nt: TGTGCCTGGAGTTCTCGCGACGGGGGAATTTACAATCAGCCCCAGCATTTT
v_call: TRBV6-5; j_call: TRBJ1-3; d_call: .; clone_size: .; cdr3_aa: CASSESLSSGNTIYF; cdr3_nt: TGTGCCAGCAGCGAGAGTCTTAGCTCTGGAAACACCATATATTTT
v_call: TRBV18; j_call: TRBJ1-2; d_call: .; clone_size: .; cdr3_aa: CASSPIAESYGYTF; cdr3_nt: TGTGCCAGCTCACCAATTGCGGAGAGCTATGGCTACACCTTC
v_call: TRBV4-2; j_call: TRBJ1-1; d_call: .; clone_size: .; cdr3_aa: CASSQDFGQLNTEAFF; cdr3_nt: TGTGCCAGCAGCCAAGATTTTGGACAGCTGAACACTGAAGCTTTCTTT
v_call: TRBV6-4; j_call: TRBJ2-2; d_call: .; clone_size: medium-sized; cdr3_aa: CASSEGEPTGELFF; cdr3_nt: TGTGCCAGCAGTGAAGGGGAACCCACCGGGGAGCTGTTTTTT
v_call: TRBV4-2; j_call: TRBJ1-2; d_call: .; clone_size: .; cdr3_aa: CASSQDPTGGRANYGYTF; cdr3_nt: TGTGCCAGCAGCCAAGACCCCACCGGGGGGAGAGCCAACTATGGCTACACCTTC
v_call: TRBV5-4; j_call: TRBJ2-2; d_call: TRBD1; clone_size: .; cdr3_aa: CASSLETGDTGELFF; cdr3_nt: TGTGCCAGCAGCTTGGAGACAGGGGACACCGGGGAGCTGTTTTTT
v_call: TRBV30; j_call: TRBJ1-2; d_call: TRBD1; clone_size: .; cdr3_aa: CAWGQANYGYTF; cdr3_nt: TGTGCCTGGGGACAGGCTAACTATGGCTACACCTTC
v_call: TRBV19; j_call: TRBJ2-6; d_call: TRBD1; clone_size: .; cdr3_aa: CASTLRPGTGGAGANVLTF; cdr3_nt: TGTGCCAGTACCCTCCGTCCTGGGACAGGGGGCGCTGGGGCCAACGTCCTGACTTTC
v_call: TRBV6-5; j_call: TRBJ1-3; d_call: .; clone_size: .; cdr3_aa: CASNSPRTVGNTIYF; cdr3_nt: TGTGCCAGCAACTCCCCTAGGACAGTTGGAAACACCATATATTTT
v_call: TRBV29-1; j_call: TRBJ1-4; d_call: TRBD1; clone_size: few; cdr3_aa: CSVGQGGEKLFF; cdr3_nt: TGCAGCGTTGGACAGGGGGGTGAAAAACTGTTTTTT
v_call: TRBV5-5; j_call: TRBJ1-5; d_call: .; clone_size: .; cdr3_aa: CASSLVVGHNQPQHF; cdr3_nt: TGTGCCAGCAGCTTGGTTGTCGGACACAATCAGCCCCAGCATTTT
v_call: TRBV27; j_call: TRBJ2-7; d_call: TRBD1; clone_size: few; cdr3_aa: CASSFLGQGANEQYF; cdr3_nt: TGTGCCAGCAGTTTTCTCGGACAGGGGGCGAACGAGCAGTACTTC
v_call: TRBV7-7; j_call: TRBJ2-5; d_call: TRBD2; clone_size: .; cdr3_aa: CASSLLAGGPLETQYF; cdr3_nt: TGTGCTAGCAGCCTATTAGCGGGGGGGCCGTTAGAGACCCAGTACTTC
v_call: TRBV7-9; j_call: TRBJ2-7; d_call: .; clone_size: .; cdr3_aa: CASRLGLGGQYF; cdr3_nt: TGTGCCAGCAGGCTAGGGTTGGGAGGGCAGTACTTC
v_call: TRBV5-6; j_call: TRBJ1-5; d_call: TRBD1; clone_size: .; cdr3_aa: CASSPGGRGSNQPQHF; cdr3_nt: TGTGCCAGCAGCCCAGGGGGCCGGGGGAGCAATCAGCCCCAGCATTTT
v_call: TRBV19; j_call: TRBJ1-1; d_call: .; clone_size: .; cdr3_aa: CASSFFVRDTEAFF; cdr3_nt: TGTGCCAGTAGTTTTTTTGTCAGGGACACTGAAGCTTTCTTT
v_call: TRBV6-5; j_call: TRBJ2-1; d_call: TRBD2; clone_size: .; cdr3_aa: CASTATSGVNEQFF; cdr3_nt: TGTGCCAGCACCGCGACTAGCGGGGTAAATGAGCAGTTCTTC
v_call: TRBV5-5; j_call: TRBJ1-6; d_call: TRBD1; clone_size: .; cdr3_aa: CASSFGTGNSPLHF; cdr3_nt: TGTGCCAGCAGCTTCGGGACAGGGAATTCACCCCTCCACTTT
v_call: TRBV7-2; j_call: TRBJ1-3; d_call: .; clone_size: .; cdr3_aa: CASSLASGVTLGNTIYF; cdr3_nt: TGTGCCAGCAGCTTAGCGAGCGGGGTGACTCTTGGAAACACCATATATTTT
v_call: TRBV19; j_call: TRBJ1-6; d_call: .; clone_size: .; cdr3_aa: CASKKINYYNSPLHF; cdr3_nt: TGTGCCAGTAAGAAAATCAACTACTATAATTCACCCCTCCACTTT
v_call: TRBV7-9; j_call: TRBJ1-2; d_call: .; clone_size: .; cdr3_aa: CASSLVSPASYGYTF; cdr3_nt: TGTGCCAGCAGCTTAGTTTCGCCAGCTAGCTATGGCTACACCTTC